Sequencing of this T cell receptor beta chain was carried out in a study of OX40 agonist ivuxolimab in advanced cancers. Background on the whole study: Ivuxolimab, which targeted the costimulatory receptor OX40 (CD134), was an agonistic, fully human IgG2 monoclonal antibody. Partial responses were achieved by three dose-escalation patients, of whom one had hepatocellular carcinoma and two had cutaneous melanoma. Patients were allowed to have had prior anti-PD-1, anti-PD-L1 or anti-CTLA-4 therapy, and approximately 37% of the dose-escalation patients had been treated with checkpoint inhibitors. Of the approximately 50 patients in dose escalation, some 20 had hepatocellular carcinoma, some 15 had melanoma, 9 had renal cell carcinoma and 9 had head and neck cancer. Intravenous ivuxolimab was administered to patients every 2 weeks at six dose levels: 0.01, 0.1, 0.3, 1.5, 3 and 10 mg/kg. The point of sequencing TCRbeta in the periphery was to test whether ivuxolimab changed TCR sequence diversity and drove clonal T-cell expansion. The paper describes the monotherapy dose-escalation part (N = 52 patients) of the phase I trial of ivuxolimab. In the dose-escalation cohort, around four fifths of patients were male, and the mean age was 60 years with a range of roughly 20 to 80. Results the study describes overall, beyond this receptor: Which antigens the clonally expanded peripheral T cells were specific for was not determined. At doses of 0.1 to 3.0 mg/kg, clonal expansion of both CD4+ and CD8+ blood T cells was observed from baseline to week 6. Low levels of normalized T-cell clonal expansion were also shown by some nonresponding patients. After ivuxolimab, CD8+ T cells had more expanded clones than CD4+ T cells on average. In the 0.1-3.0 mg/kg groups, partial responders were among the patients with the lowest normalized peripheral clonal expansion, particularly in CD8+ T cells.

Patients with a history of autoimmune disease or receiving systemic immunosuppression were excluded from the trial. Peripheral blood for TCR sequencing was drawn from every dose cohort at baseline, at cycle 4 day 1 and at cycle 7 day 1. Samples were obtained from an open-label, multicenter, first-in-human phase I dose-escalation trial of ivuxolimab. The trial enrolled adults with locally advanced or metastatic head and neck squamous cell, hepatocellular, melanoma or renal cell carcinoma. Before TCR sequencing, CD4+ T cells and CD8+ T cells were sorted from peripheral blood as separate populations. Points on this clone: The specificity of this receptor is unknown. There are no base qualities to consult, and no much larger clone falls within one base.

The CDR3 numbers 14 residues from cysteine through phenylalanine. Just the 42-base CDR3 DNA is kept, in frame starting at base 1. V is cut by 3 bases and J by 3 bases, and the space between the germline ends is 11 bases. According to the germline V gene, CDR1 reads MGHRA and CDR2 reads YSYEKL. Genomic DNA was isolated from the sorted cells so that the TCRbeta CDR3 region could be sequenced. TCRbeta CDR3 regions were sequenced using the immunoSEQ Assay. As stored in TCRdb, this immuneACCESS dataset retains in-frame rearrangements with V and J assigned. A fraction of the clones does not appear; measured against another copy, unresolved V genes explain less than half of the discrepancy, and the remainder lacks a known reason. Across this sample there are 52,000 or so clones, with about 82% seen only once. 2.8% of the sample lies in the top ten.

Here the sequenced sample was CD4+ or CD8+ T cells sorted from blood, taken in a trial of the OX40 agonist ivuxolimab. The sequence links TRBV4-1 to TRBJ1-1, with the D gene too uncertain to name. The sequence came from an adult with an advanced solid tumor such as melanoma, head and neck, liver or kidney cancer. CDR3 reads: CASSHHGEDTEAFF. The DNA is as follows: TGCGCCAGCAGCCATCATGGAGAAGACACTGAAGCTTTCTTT.